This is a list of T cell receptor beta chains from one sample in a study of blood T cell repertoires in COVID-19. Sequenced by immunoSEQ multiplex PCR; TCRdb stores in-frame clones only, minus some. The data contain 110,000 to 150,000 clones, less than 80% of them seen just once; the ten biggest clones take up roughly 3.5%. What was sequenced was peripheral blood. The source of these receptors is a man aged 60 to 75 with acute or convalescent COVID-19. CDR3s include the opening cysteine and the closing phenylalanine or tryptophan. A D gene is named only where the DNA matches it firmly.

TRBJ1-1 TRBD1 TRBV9 CASSVTGVDTEAFF
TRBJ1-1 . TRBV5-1 CASSLDWGDTEAFF
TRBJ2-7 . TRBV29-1 CSGTRSGEQYF
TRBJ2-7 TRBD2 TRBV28 CASRLTSAEQYF
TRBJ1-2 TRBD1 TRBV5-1 CASSLMQGAPGYTF
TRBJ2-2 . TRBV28 CASSPEQVGASTGELFF
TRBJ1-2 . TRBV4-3 CASSQGDAGGIYGYTF
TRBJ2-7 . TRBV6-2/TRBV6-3 CASSYWGRTYEQYF
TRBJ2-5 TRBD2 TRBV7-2 CASSLGGRADETQYF
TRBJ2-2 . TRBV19 CASSNRGTGELFF
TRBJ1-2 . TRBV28 CASSWRSNDYGYTF
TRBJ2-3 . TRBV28 CASSPPSTDTQYF
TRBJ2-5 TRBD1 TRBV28 CASSTGTGGTQYF
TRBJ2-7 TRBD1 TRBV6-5 CASSSTGHKGHEQYF
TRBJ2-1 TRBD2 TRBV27 CASRISPAGGPDEQFF
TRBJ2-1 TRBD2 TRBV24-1 CATSDPGLAGGNEQFF
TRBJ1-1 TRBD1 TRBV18 CASSRIRQGGTEAFF
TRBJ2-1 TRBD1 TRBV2 CASATRRDSEQFF
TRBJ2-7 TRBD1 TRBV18 CASSPRDRGGEQYF
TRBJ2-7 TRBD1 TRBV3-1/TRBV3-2 CASTLSGQGSDEQYF
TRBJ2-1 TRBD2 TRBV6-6 CASRGTSGLNEQFF
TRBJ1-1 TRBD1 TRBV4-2 CASSLGQGNEAFF
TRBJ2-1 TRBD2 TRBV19 CASSVFSGSLNEQFF
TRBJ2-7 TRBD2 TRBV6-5 CASSQTSGLLYEQYF
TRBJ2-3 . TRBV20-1 CSASQGGTDTQYF
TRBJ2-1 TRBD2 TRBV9 CASSVVSGRRNEQFF
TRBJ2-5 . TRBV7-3 CASSSSQGGWETQYF
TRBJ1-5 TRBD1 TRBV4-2 CASSQGWGQGDNQPQHF
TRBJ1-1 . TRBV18 CASSPLQGMNTEAFF
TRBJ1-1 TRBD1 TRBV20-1 CSASPGQGVNTEAFF
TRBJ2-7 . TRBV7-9 CASSLDRGEQYF
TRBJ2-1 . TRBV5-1 CASTSGGVGIRDEQFF
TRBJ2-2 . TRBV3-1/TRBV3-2 CASRGSVAATGELFF
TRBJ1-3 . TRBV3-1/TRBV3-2 CASSQTPGKGNTIYF
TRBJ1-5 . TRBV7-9 CASSLGRDQPQHF
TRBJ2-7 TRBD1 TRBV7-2 CASSPGQLGYEQYF
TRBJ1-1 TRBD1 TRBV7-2 CASSLATGAHAFF
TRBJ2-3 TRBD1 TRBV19 CASSIGTARDTQYF
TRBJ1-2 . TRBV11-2 CASSLGGGGGYTF
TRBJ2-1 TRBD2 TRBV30 CACTSGRAPLRNEQFF
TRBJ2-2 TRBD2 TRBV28 CASRGTSGRFGELFF
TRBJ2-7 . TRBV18 CASSPQTRTYEQYF
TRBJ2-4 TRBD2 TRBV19 CASSIEFRLAGPLAKNIQYF
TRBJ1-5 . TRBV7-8 CASSLDTGGIRPQHF
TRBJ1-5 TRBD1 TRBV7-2 CASSSLPGQGWGNQPQHF
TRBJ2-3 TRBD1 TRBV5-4 CASSLTQGARNTDTQYF